This T cell receptor (beta chain) stems from a study of shared clonotypes between healthy human individuals. Healthy and HIV-negative, the adult donors had no recent acute infections or vaccinations. Of note for this clone: As yet, its antigen is unknown.

Using ten immunoSEQ deep assay plates, investigators sequenced unsorted PBMC DNA. Per the authors' pipeline: ImmunoSEQ sequences covered only the junction and lacked quality scores; filtering therefore differed. TCRdb's table, derived via immunoSEQ multiplex PCR, lists solely in-frame clones and lacks some. V and J calls and clone size are as listed in that table; D and trimming were resolved from the DNA. The sample yields roughly 510,000 clones, roughly 85% seen once. Study-wide findings and caveats: Clonotype sharing among the donors was expected to vary with sequencing depth.

This CDR3 is built from 13 residues. V lost 2 bases to trimming and J lost 7 bases; unmatched junction nucleotides: 3. Germline CDR1 reads SGDLS; CDR2 reads YYNGEE. The rearrangement joins TRBV9 to TRBJ2-3; 8 nucleotides match TRBD1. Sequencing was performed on PBMCs. This sequence was found in a woman aged 40 to 55 in good health. Some clones in this sample may be carry-over from other donors' samples. The CDR3 DNA is TGTGCCAGCAGCGTTGGACAGGGTAATACGCAGTATTTT. Residues: CASSVGQGNTQYF. Complete variable domain (other parts from reference TRBV9 and TRBJ2-3): DSGVTQTPKHLITATGQRVTLRCSPRSGDLSVYWYQQSLDQGLQFLIQYYNGEERAKGNILERFSAQQFPDLHSELNLSSLELGDSALYFCASSVGQGNTQYFGPGTRLTVL.